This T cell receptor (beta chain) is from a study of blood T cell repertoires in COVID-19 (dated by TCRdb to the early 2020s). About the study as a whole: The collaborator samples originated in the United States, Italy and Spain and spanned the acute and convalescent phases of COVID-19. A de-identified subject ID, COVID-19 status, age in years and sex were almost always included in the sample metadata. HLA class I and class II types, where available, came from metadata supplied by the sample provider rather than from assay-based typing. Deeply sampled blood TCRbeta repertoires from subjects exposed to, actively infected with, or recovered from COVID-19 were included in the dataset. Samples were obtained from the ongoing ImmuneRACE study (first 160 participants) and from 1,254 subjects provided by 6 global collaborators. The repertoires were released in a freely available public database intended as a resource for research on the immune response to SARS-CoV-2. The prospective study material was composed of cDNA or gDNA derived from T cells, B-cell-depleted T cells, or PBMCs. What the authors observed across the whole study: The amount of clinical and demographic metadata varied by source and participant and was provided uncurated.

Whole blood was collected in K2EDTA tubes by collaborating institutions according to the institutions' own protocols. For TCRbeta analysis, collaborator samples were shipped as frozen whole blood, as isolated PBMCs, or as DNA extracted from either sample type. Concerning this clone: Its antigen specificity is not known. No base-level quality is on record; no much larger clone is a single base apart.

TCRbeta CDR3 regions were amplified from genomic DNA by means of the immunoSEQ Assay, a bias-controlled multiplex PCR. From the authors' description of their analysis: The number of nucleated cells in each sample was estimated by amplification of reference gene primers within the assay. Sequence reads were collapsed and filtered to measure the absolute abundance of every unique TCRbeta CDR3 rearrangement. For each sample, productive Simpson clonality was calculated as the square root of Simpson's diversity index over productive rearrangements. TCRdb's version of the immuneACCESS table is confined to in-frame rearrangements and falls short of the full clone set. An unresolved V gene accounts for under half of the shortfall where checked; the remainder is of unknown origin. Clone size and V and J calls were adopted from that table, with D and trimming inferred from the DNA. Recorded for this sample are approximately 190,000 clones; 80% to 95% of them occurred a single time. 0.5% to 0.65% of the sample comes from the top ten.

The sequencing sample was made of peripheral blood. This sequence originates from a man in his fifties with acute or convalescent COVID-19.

The sequenced DNA: TGTGCCAGCAGTTCCTATGGGGACAGGGTTAATTCACCCCTCCACTTT. Protein translation: CASSSYGDRVNSPLHF. The chain uses TRBV28 and TRBJ1-6; 9 nucleotides in the junction match TRBD1. The CDR3 holds 16 amino acids from the cysteine to the phenylalanine. The kept DNA is CDR3 alone, 48 bases in frame from the first base. CDR1 and CDR2 are drawn from the germline V gene: MDHEN, SYDVKM. From V the trimming removes 4 bases and from J it removes 6 bases, while the gene matches leave 7 bases of the junction unaccounted for.